This T cell receptor (beta chain) stems from a study of T-cell reconstitution after alpha-beta-depleted transplantation in children. During its preparation, the TCRbeta library received unique molecular identifiers. TCRdb called the PCR reads again in MiXCR, with one record for every CDR3 protein. In the table there are 200,000 to 250,000 distinct CDR3 sequences, approximately 10% of which are singletons. Germline V gives CDR1 GTSNPN, CDR2 SVGIG (reference sequence). This CDR3 is 12 amino acids long. V was pared by 1 base and J by 2 bases, with 5 bases between. This clonotype was counted ten times or more.

This TCR derives from a child younger than two with acute myeloid leukemia, due to receive a stem cell transplant. The chain combines TRBV30 with TRBJ1-1; D gene uncertain. Sequencing used PBMCs, obtained before TCRalphabeta/CD19-depleted stem cell transplant. This CDR3 is CAWSGGNTEAFF. Written as DNA, the CDR3 is TGTGCCTGGAGTGGAGGAAACACTGAAGCTTTCTTT.